This TCR beta chain was sequenced in a study of blood T cell repertoires in COVID-19. Sequencing used immunoSEQ multiplex PCR; TCRdb keeps in-frame clones, though not all of them. The table has 200,000 to 250,000 clones, 86% seen once. V lost 7 bases to trimming and J lost 2 bases, with 8 bases between them. CDR3 size: 12 residues. The germline V gene has CDR1 LNHDA and CDR2 SQIVND (reference sequence). Sequencing was performed on PBMCs or T cells enriched from blood (not recorded which). This TCR derives from a woman between 45 and 65 years old who had recovered from COVID-19. The chain combines TRBV19 with TRBJ1-1; no reliable D call. CDR3 DNA sequence: TGTGCCAGTAACCAGAAAAACACTGAAGCTTTCTTT. Amino acid sequence: CASNQKNTEAFF.